Following are 20 T cell receptor beta chains from one sample sequenced in a study of early T cells in non-severe SARS-CoV-2 infection. TCRdb called the 5' RACE reads again in MiXCR, with one record for every CDR3 protein. Of roughly 26,000 distinct CDR3 sequences in the sample, approximately 5% are singletons; the top ten hold under 5%. Material for sequencing was whole blood. The receptor set was obtained from an adult who was a healthcare worker with PCR-confirmed SARS-CoV-2 infection or an uninfected control (not recorded which).

This clonotype was detected many times. CDR3 sequence: CSARTGTSGTDTQYF. The CDR3 nucleotides are TGCAGTGCTAGAACCGGGACTAGCGGCACAGATACGCAGTATTTT. The rearrangement joins TRBV20-1 to TRBJ2-3; 10 bases fit TRBD2. After removal of 2 bases from V and 1 base from J, the junction contained 3 bases not matched to a gene. Germline V gene sequence: CDR1 DFQATT, CDR2 SNEGSKA (reference sequence). This CDR3 contains 15 residues.

The chain carries TRBV20-1 and TRBJ2-3; D uncertain. This CDR3 comprises 13 residues. Trimming shortened V by 3 bases and J by 4 bases, and 11 bases separated the two germline ends. Germline-derived CDR1 and CDR2 are DFQATT and SNEGSKA (reference sequence). DNA of the CDR3: TGCAGTGCTAGGACATATCGGGCAGATACGCAGTATTTT. Translating gives CSARTYRADTQYF.

V is TRBV7-6 and J is TRBJ1-6, with 7 bases matching TRBD1. In germline, CDR1 is SGHVS, CDR2 FNYEAQ. The CDR3 runs to 13 residues. The junction had 0 bases not matched to a gene; V was cut back by 3 bases and J by 7 bases. This CDR3 reads CASSLGQNSPLHF. As DNA, the CDR3 is TGTGCCAGCAGCTTGGGACAGAATTCACCCCTCCACTTT.

This chain connects TRBV7-2 to TRBJ2-7, with D maybe TRBD1 (6 bases). Trimming removed 5 bases from V and 3 bases from J, with 17 bases in between. This CDR3 spans 15 amino acids. Looked up from germline, CDR1 is SGHTA and CDR2 is FQGNSA. The CDR3 DNA is TGTGCCAGCAGCCCCCGCGGCGCCAGGGGCTACGAGCAGTACTTC. It specifies CASSPRGARGYEQYF.

This clonotype was picked up many times. This rearrangement joins TRBV6-2 or TRBV6-3 to TRBJ2-1, with 7 bases fitting TRBD2. CDR3 length: 14 residues. J lost 7 bases, V lost 8 bases, and 11 bases had no gene match. From germline, CDR1 is MNHEY and CDR2 SVGEGT. The CDR3 protein is CASLRDYSANEQFF. In nucleotides, the CDR3 is TGTGCCAGCCTCCGGGACTACTCCGCAAATGAGCAGTTCTTC.

This clonotype was seen many times. At one boundary the junction diverges from the germline segment, which might be a read error. The gene calls are TRBV20-1 and TRBJ2-7, with 10 positions matching TRBD2. In germline, CDR1 is DFQATT, CDR2 SNEGSKA (reference sequence). The CDR3 loop spans 15 amino acids. CDR3 bases: TGCAGTGCTGGAGATAGCGGGGGGAGCTCCTACGAGCAGTACTTC. This encodes CSAGDSGGSSYEQYF.

This clonotype was seen repeatedly, ten times or more. This chain joins TRBV29-1 and TRBJ2-5, with 10 bases that match TRBD1. The V and J ends lost 6 bases and 5 bases, in that order; junction bases with no gene match: 6. This CDR3 is built from 13 residues. Per germline, CDR1 SQVTM and CDR2 ANQGSEA. The CDR3 region is CSVRDRGRETQYF. The CDR3 coding sequence is TGCAGCGTCCGGGACAGGGGTCGGGAGACCCAGTACTTC.

This clonotype was seen a handful of times. The chain couples TRBV9 to TRBJ2-1; no definite D call. This CDR3 is 14 amino acids long. Germline assignment: CDR1 SGDLS and CDR2 YYNGEE. Trimming pared 2 bases from V and 4 bases from J, leaving 10 bases between. The CDR3 region has the DNA TGTGCCAGCAGCGTCGACCTCCTATACAATGAGCAGTTCTTC. It encodes CASSVDLLYNEQFF.

V usage is TRBV18 and J usage is TRBJ2-1, with a possible D match to TRBD1 (6 bases). The CDR3 sequence is 16 residues long. Germline CDR1 reads KGHSH; CDR2 reads LQKENI. The V end lost 0 bases, the J end lost 0 bases, and 9 bases lay between the germline ends. The CDR3 sequence is CASSPPQGFSYNEQFF. CDR3 sequence (DNA): TGTGCCAGCTCACCACCCCAGGGGTTCTCCTACAATGAGCAGTTCTTC.

This clonotype was recorded at least ten times. The chain has TRBV10-1 and TRBJ2-7, with D hard to call. V gave up 5 bases and J gave up 5 bases, with 13 bases separating them. Germline V gene sequence: CDR1 WNHNN, CDR2 SYGVQD (reference sequence). This CDR3 is 13 amino acids long. The CDR3 loop reads CASSLVPEDEQYF. In nucleotides, the CDR3 is TGCGCCAGCAGTTTAGTCCCCGAGGACGAGCAGTACTTC.

This clonotype was detected ten times or more. This chain connects TRBV20-1 to TRBJ2-5; TRBD1 matches at 7 bases. The CDR3 contains 14 residues. Germline lookup yields CDR1 DFQATT and CDR2 SNEGSKA (reference sequence). V was clipped by 6 bases and J by 2 bases; unmatched bases: 9. CDR3 residues: CSAPTQGKQETQYF. Here the CDR3 DNA reads TGCAGTGCACCAACACAGGGGAAGCAAGAGACCCAGTACTTC.

This clonotype is medium-sized (0.01 to 0.1%) within its sample. V usage is TRBV7-9 and J usage is TRBJ1-4; D gene unclear. Germline CDR1 and CDR2: SEHNR and FQNEAQ (reference sequence). The V end was cut by 2 bases, the J end by 3 bases, with 16 bases between. There are 17 residues in the CDR3. CDR3 residues: CASSLLKTGRPNEKLFF. Here the CDR3 DNA reads TGTGCCAGCAGCTTACTGAAGACGGGGAGGCCTAATGAAAAACTGTTTTTT.

V gene TRBV10-3 combines with J gene TRBJ2-7; D perhaps matches TRBD2 (5 bases). CDR1 is ENHRY and CDR2 is SYGVKD in the germline V gene. V lost 0 bases, J lost 2 bases, and 5 bases lay in between. The CDR3 is 13 residues long. The CDR3 DNA follows: TGTGCCATCAGTGAGTCGCGGGCCTACGAGCAGTACTTC. Translation: CAISESRAYEQYF.

This clonotype occurred many times. The chain uses TRBV12-3 or TRBV12-4 and TRBJ1-1, with a possible D match to TRBD1 (5 bases). V lost 6 bases and J lost 7, with 42 bases in between. The CDR3 is made up of 22 amino acids. The CDR3 coding sequence is TGTGCCAGCAGCTCCTTGGTCTCACTCGGAAAGGGGAGGCATAATGGATTTGGTGAAGCTTTCTTT. Translation: CASSSLVSLGKGRHNGFGEAFF.

Comments on this clonotype: This clone may be a read error of a much larger clone one base away. The rearrangement uses TRBV2 and TRBJ2-7, with D hard to call. Germline assignment: CDR1 SNHLY and CDR2 FYNNEI. The CDR3 is made up of 12 amino acids. CDR3 sequence (DNA): TGTGCCAGCACGGTACAGACCTACCAGCAGTACTTC. Its translation is CASTVQTYQQYF.

This clonotype was detected many times. The V gene is TRBV19, the J gene TRBJ2-7; D perhaps matches TRBD1 (6 bases). Germline CDR1 LNHDA, CDR2 SQIVND (reference sequence). This CDR3 has 14 residues. The V and J ends lost 4 bases and 2 bases respectively, with 12 bases between them. The CDR3 coding sequence is TGTGCCAGTAGTACCGACAGGAGAGCCTACGAGCAGTACTTC. Protein product: CASSTDRRAYEQYF.

On this clonotype: This may come from a read error, since a much larger clone is one base off. The chain uses TRBV18 and TRBJ2-5; 9 nucleotides agree with TRBD1. Unmatched junction bases numbered 9, after V lost 2 bases and J lost 2 bases. Germline lookup yields CDR1 KGHSH and CDR2 LQKENI. This CDR3 comprises 17 residues. The CDR3 sequence: CASSPVFDRGIQETQYF. Written as DNA, the CDR3 is TGTGCCAGCTCACCAGTCTTCGACAGGGGGATTCAAGAGACCCAGTACTTC. Full variable domain (remainder filled in from reference TRBV18 and TRBJ2-5): NAGVMQNPRHLVRRRGQEARLRCSPMKGHSHVYWYRQLPEEGLKFMVYLQKENIIDESGMPKERFSAEFPKEGPSILRIQQVVRGDSAAYFCASSPVFDRGIQETQYFGPGTRLLVL.

This clonotype has just a few counts. This chain uses TRBV27 with TRBJ1-6; no firm D call. Germline CDR1 is MNHEY and CDR2 is SMNVEV (reference sequence). The CDR3 length is 13 residues. Trimming left V 5 bases short and J 7 bases short, with 9 bases between. The CDR3 region is CASSTLRNSPLHF. Written as DNA, the CDR3 is TGTGCCAGCAGTACCTTGCGGAATTCACCCCTCCACTTT.

The V call is TRBV19, the J call TRBJ2-7; D gene ambiguous. The length of the CDR3 is 12 residues. V lost 5 bases, J lost 6 bases, and 11 bases lay in between. Germline CDR1 is LNHDA and CDR2 is SQIVND (reference sequence). The CDR3 sequence is CASSVGIGEQYF. As DNA, the CDR3 is TGTGCCAGTAGTGTCGGAATCGGCGAGCAGTACTTC.

This clonotype was recorded at least ten times. The chain recombines TRBV30 with TRBJ2-1; D is ambiguous. The CDR3 consists of 11 residues. Trimming removed 3 bases at V and 4 bases at J, with 4 bases between. In germline, CDR1 is GTSNPN, CDR2 SVGIG (reference sequence). DNA of the CDR3: TGTGCCTGGAGCGCTTACAATGAGCAGTTCTTC. This codes for CAWSAYNEQFF.